This T cell receptor (beta chain) was sequenced for a study of shared clonotypes between healthy human individuals. Study details: Donors, aged 18 to 49, were a couple of women and three men.

As to this clone: Its antigen remains unidentified.

The study's findings and limits: Although depth was large, rarefaction showed that sequencing of the sorted subsets was incomplete. Few donors limited the genetic and exposure-history diversity represented. Several donors showed sharing of about 4.7% of naive CD4 clonotypes.

Profiling relied on immunoSEQ multiplex PCR, and the TCRdb table lists in-frame clones only, not all of them. The sample consists of approximately 1.5 million clones, approximately 98% of them appearing once. The TCR was taken from a man aged 25-40 years in good health. Sequencing was carried out using naive CD4+ T cells sorted from blood. This sample's subset: CD45RA+ positively selected.

CDR3 sequence: CASSQVSLSGNTIYF. The CDR3 DNA sequence: TGTGCCAGCAGCCAAGTCAGCCTCTCCGGAAACACCATATATTTT. The rearrangement links TRBV14 to TRBJ1-3; D remains unclear. V lost 1 base to trimming and J lost 4 bases, with 11 bases between them. The CDR3 is 15 residues long. From germline, CDR1 is SGHDN and CDR2 FVKESK.